This is a list of T cell receptor beta chains from one sample in a study of blood T cell repertoires in COVID-19. Assay: immunoSEQ multiplex PCR; the TCRdb copy retains only in-frame clones and omits some. The table lists roughly 12,000 clones, roughly two thirds of them singletons. Sequences were obtained from peripheral blood. The receptors were sampled from a human donor in a cohort sampled during active COVID-19. The CDR3 runs from the conserved cysteine through the conserved F or W. The order of the fields is clone size, V gene, J gene, CDR3 protein. Size values are once, few and many counts, or a class for expanded clones, and some rows have none.

clone size: NA
V gene: TRBV6-2/TRBV6-3
J gene: TRBJ2-4
CDR3 protein: CASSCGGDIQYF

clone size: NA
V gene: TRBV5-1
J gene: TRBJ2-2
CDR3 protein: CASKGTGGLNGELFF

clone size: NA
V gene: TRBV7-9
J gene: TRBJ2-5
CDR3 protein: CASSLGDRGFQETQYF

clone size: NA
V gene: TRBV18
J gene: TRBJ2-3
CDR3 protein: CASSPTGVEDTQYF

clone size: NA
V gene: TRBV30
J gene: TRBJ1-2
CDR3 protein: CAWDKDNYGYTF

clone size: NA
V gene: TRBV2
J gene: TRBJ2-1
CDR3 protein: CASSRANEQFF

clone size: NA
V gene: TRBV6-2/TRBV6-3
J gene: TRBJ2-1
CDR3 protein: CASSSGLFYNEQFF

clone size: NA
V gene: TRBV6-5
J gene: TRBJ1-2
CDR3 protein: CASFEQGRMRGYTF

clone size: NA
V gene: TRBV2
J gene: TRBJ2-3
CDR3 protein: CASSVQRGATDTQYF

clone size: NA
V gene: TRBV4-3
J gene: TRBJ1-1
CDR3 protein: CASSQAGEGLGTEAFF

clone size: NA
V gene: TRBV30
J gene: TRBJ1-5
CDR3 protein: CAWSLEGFQPQHF

clone size: NA
V gene: TRBV19
J gene: TRBJ2-1
CDR3 protein: CASSSVGSSYNEQFF

clone size: NA
V gene: TRBV11-3
J gene: TRBJ2-2
CDR3 protein: CASSLAPSGRGELFF

clone size: NA
V gene: TRBV6-6
J gene: TRBJ2-1
CDR3 protein: CASSSPSSYNEQFF

clone size: NA
V gene: TRBV29-1
J gene: TRBJ2-2
CDR3 protein: CSVGQGPGELFF

clone size: NA
V gene: TRBV20-1
J gene: TRBJ2-1
CDR3 protein: CSARVLLAEFF

clone size: NA
V gene: TRBV14
J gene: TRBJ1-2
CDR3 protein: CASSQGGQDYGYTF

clone size: NA
V gene: TRBV29-1
J gene: TRBJ2-2
CDR3 protein: CSVDVGAGGELFF

clone size: NA
V gene: TRBV11-2
J gene: TRBJ1-4
CDR3 protein: CASSATGGWEKLFF

clone size: NA
V gene: TRBV6-6
J gene: TRBJ1-2
CDR3 protein: CASSYNQGALYGYTF

clone size: NA
V gene: TRBV5-1
J gene: TRBJ2-7
CDR3 protein: CASSLIGGTGGSYEQYF

clone size: once
V gene: TRBV27
J gene: TRBJ1-6
CDR3 protein: CASSSGAGSPLHF

clone size: NA
V gene: TRBV6-5
J gene: TRBJ1-2
CDR3 protein: CASSYKGQGGGYTF

clone size: NA
V gene: TRBV6-4
J gene: TRBJ2-5
CDR3 protein: CASSDRDNETQYF

clone size: NA
V gene: TRBV7-9
J gene: TRBJ1-2
CDR3 protein: CASSRDTVRYTF

clone size: NA
V gene: TRBV2
J gene: TRBJ2-3
CDR3 protein: CASKKGPLAGVGDTQYF

clone size: NA
V gene: TRBV4-1
J gene: TRBJ1-1
CDR3 protein: CASSQDRGTEAFF

clone size: NA
V gene: TRBV28
J gene: TRBJ2-5
CDR3 protein: CASSLLDSPETQYF

clone size: medium-sized
V gene: TRBV28
J gene: TRBJ2-7
CDR3 protein: CASRTGLAGGYEQYF

clone size: NA
V gene: TRBV5-1
J gene: TRBJ2-7
CDR3 protein: CASSPGTGGYEQYF

clone size: NA
V gene: TRBV19
J gene: TRBJ1-5
CDR3 protein: CASRTGRNQPQHF

clone size: NA
V gene: TRBV9
J gene: TRBJ2-7
CDR3 protein: CASSPRGEDEQYF

clone size: once
V gene: TRBV14
J gene: TRBJ1-4
CDR3 protein: CASSQRDRNEKLFF

clone size: once
V gene: TRBV7-8
J gene: TRBJ2-7
CDR3 protein: CASSRPYYEQYF

clone size: NA
V gene: TRBV20-1
J gene: TRBJ2-5
CDR3 protein: CSASPDRGAQETQYF

clone size: medium-sized
V gene: TRBV5-6
J gene: TRBJ1-4
CDR3 protein: CASSEQATNEKLFF

clone size: NA
V gene: TRBV4-1
J gene: TRBJ2-5
CDR3 protein: CASSQRRLETQYF

clone size: NA
V gene: TRBV6-6
J gene: TRBJ2-2
CDR3 protein: CASKGSNTGELFF

clone size: medium-sized
V gene: TRBV9
J gene: TRBJ2-2
CDR3 protein: CASSDGLAVNTGELFF

clone size: NA
V gene: TRBV19
J gene: TRBJ2-2
CDR3 protein: CASSIGQGATGELFF

clone size: NA
V gene: TRBV7-2
J gene: TRBJ2-7
CDR3 protein: CASSLAGIGYEQYF

clone size: NA
V gene: TRBV19
J gene: TRBJ2-2
CDR3 protein: CASSIRLAGELFF

clone size: NA
V gene: TRBV30
J gene: TRBJ2-2
CDR3 protein: CAWNGRAMDGELFF

clone size: NA
V gene: TRBV5-6
J gene: TRBJ2-6
CDR3 protein: CASSFPGQGYSGANVLTF

clone size: few
V gene: TRBV19
J gene: TRBJ2-2
CDR3 protein: CASRRPGLAATGELFF

clone size: once
V gene: TRBV4-1
J gene: TRBJ2-7
CDR3 protein: CASSSGGDSYEQYF

clone size: NA
V gene: TRBV9
J gene: TRBJ2-7
CDR3 protein: CASSVEWGPYEQYF

clone size: NA
V gene: TRBV27
J gene: TRBJ2-1
CDR3 protein: CASSRVADSYNEQFF

clone size: NA
V gene: TRBV4-1
J gene: TRBJ1-2
CDR3 protein: CASSQDQGQKLSSYGYTF

clone size: NA
V gene: TRBV6-5
J gene: TRBJ1-5
CDR3 protein: CASSYGGGGNQPQHF

clone size: NA
V gene: TRBV5-1
J gene: TRBJ2-2
CDR3 protein: CASKGHVINTGELFF

clone size: few
V gene: TRBV15
J gene: TRBJ2-3
CDR3 protein: CATSIGTYTDTQYF

clone size: NA
V gene: TRBV7-9
J gene: TRBJ1-2
CDR3 protein: CASSLSQGAYGYTF

clone size: NA
V gene: TRBV29-1
J gene: TRBJ1-2
CDR3 protein: CSVARTGLDGYTF